This TCR beta chain was profiled in a study of T cells in narcolepsy. The data were produced by immunoSEQ multiplex PCR, yet TCRdb's version contains in-frame clones alone and is incomplete. The repertoire consists of some 33,000 clones, with around 90% occurring once and the leading ten covering under 1.5%. As to this clone: The antigen is undetermined.

Broader study findings: Same-patient CSF and blood CD4+ T cell clonotypes included HCRT-specific and TRIB2-specific autoreactive ones. No autoreactive T cell clone sequences appeared in some memory CD4+ repertoires.

The sequencing sample was made of CD45RA- memory CD4+ T cells from PBMCs. This sequence originates from a human donor with narcolepsy.

The CDR3 region has the DNA TGTGCCAGCAGCCCCCGACTAGCGGGGGGGTGGGAGCAGTACTTC. Encoded protein: CASSPRLAGGWEQYF. The chain joins TRBV7-2 to TRBJ2-7; 14 positions agree with TRBD2. The CDR3 sequence is 15 residues long. V gave up 5 bases and J gave up 7 bases; unmatched junction bases: 7. CDR1 SGHTA and CDR2 FQGNSA come from the germline V gene.